What follows are 16 T cell receptor beta chains derived from one specimen sequenced in a study of cytomegalovirus exposure and HLA in healthy donors (dated by TCRdb to about 2017). Library creation used the immunoSEQ multiplex PCR assay. This is the immuneACCESS table as TCRdb keeps it, with only in-frame sequences that have V and J called. A part of the clones is gone; compared with another copy, unresolved V genes explain less than half, and the rest is unexplained. The sample data list more than 300,000 clones, and 70% to 90% of these were observed just once. Approximately 0.86% of the sample rests with the top ten. The sample taken for sequencing was PBMCs. All receptors derive from a woman between 18 and 30 years old in good health and CMV-seronegative.

This chain joins TRBV18 and TRBJ1-1; 8 bases map to TRBD1. The V segment lost 6 bases and the J segment 6 bases; nucleotides outside the gene matches: 6. The CDR3 runs 13 residues. CDR1 KGHSH and CDR2 LQKENI come from the germline V gene. The CDR3 reads CASSPGQGSEAFF. For the CDR3, the DNA is TGTGCCAGCTCGCCCGGACAGGGCTCTGAAGCTTTCTTT.

For this clone: The sample contains more than one DNA sequence encoding this CDR3. The chain recombines TRBV27 with TRBJ1-1; D might be TRBD1 (6 bases). The germline gives CDR1 MNHEY, CDR2 SMNVEV (reference sequence). CDR3 size: 14 residues. The germline V and J ends were trimmed by 5 bases and 0 bases, with 10 bases remaining between them. CDR3 loop: CASSLGGVNTEAFF. In DNA form, the CDR3 reads TGTGCCAGCAGTCTAGGGGGGGTGAACACTGAAGCTTTCTTT.

This chain links TRBV6-4 with TRBJ2-1, with D tentatively TRBD1 (5 bases). The CDR3 length is 15 residues. V lost 0 bases and J lost 10, with 16 bases in between. From germline, CDR1 is MRHNA and CDR2 SNTAGT. The CDR3, as DNA: TGTGCCAGCAGTGACTCCCTCGCAGGGTCAGGGGAGCAGTTCTTC. Its protein is CASSDSLAGSGEQFF.

This clone was recorded at least ten times. This chain connects TRBV28 to TRBJ2-7, with 7 bases aligning to TRBD2. Germline assignment: CDR1 MDHEN and CDR2 SYDVKM. The J segment lost 2 bases and the V segment lost 6 bases, leaving 7 bases of the junction unmatched. The CDR3 is made up of 14 amino acids. The CDR3 bases are TGTGCCAGCAGACATAGCGGGCCCCCCTACGAGCAGTACTTC. Translating it yields CASRHSGPPYEQYF.

CDR3 bases: TGTGCCAGCAGTTTAGTCGGGGGACTGTACAATGAGCAGTTCTTC. Translation: CASSLVGGLYNEQFF. This chain uses TRBV27 with TRBJ2-1, with a weak D call TRBD2 (6 bases). V lost 2 bases and J lost 4, with 12 bases in between. This CDR3 is built from 15 residues. CDR1 MNHEY and CDR2 SMNVEV come from the germline V gene (reference sequence).

The V call is TRBV6-1, the J call TRBJ1-5, with a possible D match to TRBD1 (6 bases). The CDR3 sequence is 13 residues long. V lost 8 bases and J lost 4, with 12 bases in between. Germline lookup yields CDR1 MNHNS and CDR2 SASEGT. In DNA form, the CDR3 reads TGTGCCAGCTCAGGGAGGGGGAATCAGCCCCAGCATTTT. Residues: CASSGRGNQPQHF.

J is TRBJ2-1 and V is TRBV2, with 13 bases fitting TRBD2. CDR3 size: 14 residues. V gave up 7 bases and J gave up 7 bases; unmatched junction bases: 4. Germline V lookup: CDR1 SNHLY, CDR2 FYNNEI. CDR3 region: CASMPLAGGNEQFF. The CDR3 DNA reads TGTGCCAGCATGCCACTAGCGGGGGGGAATGAGCAGTTCTTC.

V is TRBV30 and J is TRBJ2-3; 7 bases fit TRBD2. The CDR3 has 15 amino acids. The ends lost 2 bases at V and 2 bases at J; junction bases unmatched: 7. Germline V gene lookup returns CDR1 GTSNPN and CDR2 SVGIG (reference sequence). Here the CDR3 DNA reads TGTGCCTGGAGTTTTAACGGGGGGACCACAGATACGCAGTATTTT. Its translation: CAWSFNGGTTDTQYF. The full variable domain, with the rest looked up from reference TRBV30 and TRBJ2-3, is SQTIHQWPATLVQPVGSPLSLECTVEGTSNPNLYWYRQAAGRGLQLLFYSVGIGQISSEVPQNLSASRPQDRQFILSSKKLLLSDSGFYLCAWSFNGGTTDTQYFGPGTRLTVL.

V and J are TRBV6-5 and TRBJ2-1, with D perhaps TRBD1 (6 bases). The V gene lost 6 bases and the J gene lost 7 bases, with 13 bases spanning the gap. CDR1 and CDR2 from the germline V gene are MNHEY and SVGAGI. This CDR3 is built from 13 residues. CDR3 sequence: CASRTQGWNEQFF. In DNA, the CDR3 is TGTGCCAGCAGAACACAGGGTTGGAATGAGCAGTTCTTC.

The V and J genes are TRBV4-2 and TRBJ1-2, with TRBD1 identical over 8 bases. CDR3 length equals 16 residues. Germline V CDR1 and CDR2: LGHNA, YNFKEQ. The ends lost 3 bases at V and 4 bases at J; junction bases unmatched: 10. The chain's CDR3 is CASSQAGQGVGYGYTF. CDR3 bases: TGTGCCAGCAGCCAGGCCGGACAGGGTGTGGGCTATGGCTACACCTTC.

With regard to this clone: Other DNA sequences in this specimen translate into the identical CDR3. The chain uses TRBV5-1 and TRBJ2-7; 9 bases match TRBD1. The CDR3 extends over 14 amino acids. V lost 4 bases to trimming and J lost 7 bases; unmatched junction nucleotides: 9. CDR1 and CDR2 from the germline V gene are SGHRS and YFSETQ. CDR3 in amino acids: CASSPGQGGYEQYF. The CDR3 DNA follows: TGCGCCAGCAGCCCGGGACAGGGTGGGTATGAGCAGTACTTC.

This chain uses TRBV6-5 with TRBJ2-1; tentatively, D is TRBD2 (6 bases). The CDR3 extends over 14 amino acids. The V end lost 2 bases, the J end lost 2 bases, and 7 bases lay between the germline ends. The V gene's germline CDR1 is MNHEY and CDR2 SVGAGI. This chain's CDR3 is CASSYGGTYNEQFF. In DNA form, the CDR3 reads TGTGCCAGCAGTTACGGGGGGACCTACAATGAGCAGTTCTTC.

This clone turned up a few times. This sequence joins TRBV2 and TRBJ1-2; a possible D gene is TRBD1 (5 bases). The CDR3 is 12 amino acids. The V end lost 4 bases, the J end lost 8 bases, and 11 bases lay between the germline ends. The germline V gene has CDR1 SNHLY and CDR2 FYNNEI. The CDR3 reads CASSGSGPGYTF. CDR3 DNA: TGTGCCAGCAGTGGGTCAGGGCCCGGCTACACCTTC.

The CDR3 spells CASSPPADLNTEAFF. CDR3 in DNA: TGTGCCAGCAGCCCTCCCGCAGACTTGAACACTGAAGCTTTCTTT. V and J are TRBV6-5 and TRBJ1-1; D ambiguous. There are 15 residues in the CDR3. Trimming took 6 bases from V and 0 from J, leaving 14 bases between them. Germline-derived CDR1 and CDR2 are MNHEY and SVGAGI.

The gene calls are TRBV5-1 and TRBJ1-4; TRBD1 matches 9 bases. The V and J ends lost 5 bases and 0 bases, in that order; junction bases with no gene match: 5. CDR3 length: 16 residues. CDR1 is SGHRS, CDR2 YFSETQ, per germline. The CDR3 nucleotides are TGCGCCAGCAGACGACAGGGGGATACAACTAATGAAAAACTGTTTTTT. Its protein product is CASRRQGDTTNEKLFF.

The chain couples TRBV28 to TRBJ2-1; D is possibly TRBD2 (6 bases). The CDR3 runs to 16 residues. V dropped 5 bases and J dropped 6 bases, with 20 bases sitting between them. CDR1 is MDHEN, CDR2 SYDVKM, per germline. The CDR3: CASSPFSPRGGNEQFF. In nucleotides, the CDR3 is TGTGCCAGCAGTCCCTTTAGCCCTCGGGGAGGCAATGAGCAGTTCTTC.